This T cell receptor (beta chain) originates from a study of blood T cell repertoires in COVID-19. On the study more broadly: PBMCs, B-cell-depleted T cells, or T cells provided the cDNA or gDNA that made up the material.

Seattle's cohort entered during active infection and was followed longitudinally. The germline V and J ends were trimmed by 3 bases and 5 bases, with 14 bases remaining between them. The germline CDR1 and CDR2 sequences are LNHDA and SQIVND (reference sequence). This CDR3 is built from 15 residues. In the original workflow: Amplified reference gene primers provided the basis for estimating nucleated cell counts. Using immunoSEQ multiplex PCR, the repertoire was profiled, and TCRdb retains in-frame clones only, with some absent. D and trimming come from the DNA, and the V and J calls and clone size come from that table. The sample has hundreds of thousands of clones, nearly 90% seen once.

V gene TRBV19 combines with J gene TRBJ2-1; D possibly corresponds to TRBD1 (5 bases). This receptor was obtained from a woman between 25 and 40 years old with COVID-19, enrolled during active disease. Material for sequencing was peripheral blood. CDR3 in DNA: TGTGCCAGTAGTATGGACGGAATGGGGCACAATGAGCAGTTCTTC. Amino acids: CASSMDGMGHNEQFF.